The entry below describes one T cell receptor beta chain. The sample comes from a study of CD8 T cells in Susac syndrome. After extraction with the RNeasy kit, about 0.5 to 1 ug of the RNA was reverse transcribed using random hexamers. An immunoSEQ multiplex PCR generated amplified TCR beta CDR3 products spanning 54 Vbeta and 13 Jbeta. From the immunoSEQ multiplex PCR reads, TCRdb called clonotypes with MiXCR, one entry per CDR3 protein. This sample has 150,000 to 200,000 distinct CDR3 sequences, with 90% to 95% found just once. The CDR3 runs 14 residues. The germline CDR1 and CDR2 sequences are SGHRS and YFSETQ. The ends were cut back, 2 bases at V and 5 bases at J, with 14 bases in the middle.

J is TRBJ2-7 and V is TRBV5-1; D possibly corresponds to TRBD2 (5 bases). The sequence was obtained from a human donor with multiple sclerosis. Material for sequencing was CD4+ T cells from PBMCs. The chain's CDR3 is CASSLRTLGDEQYF. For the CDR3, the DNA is TGCGCCAGCAGCTTAAGGACTCTAGGCGACGAGCAGTACTTC.